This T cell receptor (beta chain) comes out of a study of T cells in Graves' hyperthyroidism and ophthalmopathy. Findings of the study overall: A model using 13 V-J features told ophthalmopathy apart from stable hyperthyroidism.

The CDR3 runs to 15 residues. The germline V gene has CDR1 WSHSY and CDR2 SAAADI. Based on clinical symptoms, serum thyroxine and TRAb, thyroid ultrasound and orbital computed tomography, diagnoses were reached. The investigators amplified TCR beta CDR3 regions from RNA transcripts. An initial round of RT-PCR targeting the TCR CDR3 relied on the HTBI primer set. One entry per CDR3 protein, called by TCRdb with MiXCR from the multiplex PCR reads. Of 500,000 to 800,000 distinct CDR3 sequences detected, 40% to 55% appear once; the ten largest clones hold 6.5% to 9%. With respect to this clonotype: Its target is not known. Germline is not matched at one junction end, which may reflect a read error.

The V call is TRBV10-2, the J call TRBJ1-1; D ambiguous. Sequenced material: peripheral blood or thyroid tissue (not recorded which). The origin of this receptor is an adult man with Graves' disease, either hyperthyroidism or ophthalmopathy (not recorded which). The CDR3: CASSQDLTMNTEAFF. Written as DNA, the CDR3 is TGTGCCAGCAGCCAAGATTTAACGATGAACACTGAAGCTTTCTTT.